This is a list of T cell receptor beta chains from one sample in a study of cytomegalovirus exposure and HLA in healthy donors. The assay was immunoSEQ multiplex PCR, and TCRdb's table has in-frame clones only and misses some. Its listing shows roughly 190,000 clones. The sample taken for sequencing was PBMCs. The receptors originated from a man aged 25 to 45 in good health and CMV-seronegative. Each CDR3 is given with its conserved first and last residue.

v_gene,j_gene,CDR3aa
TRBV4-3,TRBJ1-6,CASSQVEQKNSPLHF
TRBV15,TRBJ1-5,CATSTGGYSNQPQHF
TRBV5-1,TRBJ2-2,CASSLTSSGAGELFF
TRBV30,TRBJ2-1,CAWSRTSGLVEQFF
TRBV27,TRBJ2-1,CASSGPRTYLDRVSYNEQFF
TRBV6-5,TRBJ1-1,CASSYPTGAEAFF
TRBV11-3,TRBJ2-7,CASSLDSAYEQYF
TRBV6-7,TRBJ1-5,CASNRQGGGIYSNQPQHF
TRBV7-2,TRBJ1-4,CASSLPHRGELFF
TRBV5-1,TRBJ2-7,CASSSQNRVYEQYF
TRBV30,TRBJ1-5,CAWSAGYSNQPQHF
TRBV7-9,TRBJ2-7,CASSFHRDRQNYEQYF
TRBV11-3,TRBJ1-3,CASSFGTGKGNTIYF
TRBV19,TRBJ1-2,CASSIGEEGYTF
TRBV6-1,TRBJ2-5,CASSHQDTQYF
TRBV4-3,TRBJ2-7,CASSQGGGDYEQYF
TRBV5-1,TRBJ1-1,CASSSGTAINTEAFF
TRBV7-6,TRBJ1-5,CASSSQTGGNQPQHF
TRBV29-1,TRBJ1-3,CSAAPSQTVGNTIYF
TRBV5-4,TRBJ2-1,CASSLVAASYNEQFF
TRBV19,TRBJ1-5,CAVGQYSNQPQHF
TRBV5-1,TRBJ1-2,CASSLQGLTGYTF
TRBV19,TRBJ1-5,CASSTGTGVNQPQHF
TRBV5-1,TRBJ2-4,CASSLEGGDIQYF
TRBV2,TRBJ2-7,CASSDPGGYEQYF
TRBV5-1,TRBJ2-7,CASSLTSTGGYEQYF